These T cell receptor beta chains were read from a single sample in a study of T cell changes during pregnancy in multiple sclerosis. Here immunoSEQ multiplex PCR was the method, and the copy in TCRdb shows in-frame clones only, minus some. The repertoire consists of 53,000 or so clones, with under 95% occurring once and the leading ten covering less than 0.65%. Specimen: CD4+ T cells from peripheral blood mononuclear cells, collected in the second trimester of pregnancy. The receptors were sampled from a female donor with multiple sclerosis, enrolled in a pregnancy study. Each CDR3 is given with its conserved first and last residue.

V	J	CDR3
TRBV10-1	TRBJ1-6	CASIYRGQGNSPLHF
TRBV7-2	TRBJ1-2	CASSSYYGAVGYTF
TRBV30	TRBJ1-6	CAWSMNSPLHF
TRBV5-1	TRBJ2-6	CASSLTGASSGANVLTF
TRBV5-4	TRBJ1-2	CASRNKGGTNYGYTF
TRBV18	TRBJ2-3	CASSSLAGEVTDTQYF
TRBV7-8	TRBJ2-3	CASSLADDIRASTDTQYF
TRBV5-5	TRBJ1-1	CASSSRVSHTEAFF
TRBV5-1	TRBJ1-3	CASSQGQGQNTIYF
TRBV5-1	TRBJ1-1	CASSLGTVNTEAFF
TRBV19	TRBJ1-1	CASGAVLNTEAFF
TRBV2	TRBJ2-7	CASSAGLTFYEQYF
TRBV9	TRBJ2-3	CASSVGLAGGHTQYF